This TCR beta chain emerged from a study of CD4 and CD8 cells across lung adenocarcinoma regions. V lost 4 bases and J lost 5, with 15 bases in between. The CDR3 is 13 amino acids. CDR1 and CDR2 from the germline V gene are DFQATT and SNEGSKA (reference sequence). TCRdb re-derived calls from the PCR reads in MiXCR, one entry per CDR3 protein. The table includes about 7,600 distinct CDR3 sequences, less than 55% detected once. Donors had localized lung adenocarcinoma, a non-small cell lung cancer. The sequence was collected from a male donor with lung adenocarcinoma. The CD4 and CD8 labels of this study may be unreliable. The sample taken for sequencing was CD8+ T cells from the center of a lung tumor. The V and J genes are TRBV20-1 and TRBJ2-7; D is unresolved. The CDR3 here is CSANLGIGDEQYF. The DNA for the CDR3 is TGCAGTGCTAACCTCGGTATCGGCGACGAGCAGTACTTC.